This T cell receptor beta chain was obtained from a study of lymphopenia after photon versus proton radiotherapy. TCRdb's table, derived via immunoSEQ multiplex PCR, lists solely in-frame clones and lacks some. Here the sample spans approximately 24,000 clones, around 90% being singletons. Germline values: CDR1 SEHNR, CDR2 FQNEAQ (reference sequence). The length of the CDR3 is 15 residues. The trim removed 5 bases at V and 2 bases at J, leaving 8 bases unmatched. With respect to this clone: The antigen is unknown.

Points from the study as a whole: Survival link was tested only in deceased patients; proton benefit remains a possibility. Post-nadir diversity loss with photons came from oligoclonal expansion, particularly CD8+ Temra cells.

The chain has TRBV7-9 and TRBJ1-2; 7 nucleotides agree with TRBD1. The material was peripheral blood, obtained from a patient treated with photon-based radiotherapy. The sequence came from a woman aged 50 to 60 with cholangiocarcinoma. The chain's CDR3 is CASSAEQGTNYGYTF. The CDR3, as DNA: TGTGCCAGCAGCGCAGAACAGGGGACGAACTATGGCTACACCTTC.